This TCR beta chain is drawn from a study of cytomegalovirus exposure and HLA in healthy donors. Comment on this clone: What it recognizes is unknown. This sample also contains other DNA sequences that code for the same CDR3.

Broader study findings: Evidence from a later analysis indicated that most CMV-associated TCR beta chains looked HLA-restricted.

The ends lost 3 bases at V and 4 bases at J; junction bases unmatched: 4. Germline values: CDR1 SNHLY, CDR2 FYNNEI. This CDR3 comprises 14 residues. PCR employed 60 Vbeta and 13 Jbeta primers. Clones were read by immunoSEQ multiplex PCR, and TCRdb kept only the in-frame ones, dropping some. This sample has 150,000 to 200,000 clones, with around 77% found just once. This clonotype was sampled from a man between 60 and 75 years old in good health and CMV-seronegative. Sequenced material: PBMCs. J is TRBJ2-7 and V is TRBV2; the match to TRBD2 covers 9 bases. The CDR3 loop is CASSDGLAGYEQYF. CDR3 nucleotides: TGTGCCAGCAGTGATGGTCTAGCGGGGTACGAGCAGTACTTC.